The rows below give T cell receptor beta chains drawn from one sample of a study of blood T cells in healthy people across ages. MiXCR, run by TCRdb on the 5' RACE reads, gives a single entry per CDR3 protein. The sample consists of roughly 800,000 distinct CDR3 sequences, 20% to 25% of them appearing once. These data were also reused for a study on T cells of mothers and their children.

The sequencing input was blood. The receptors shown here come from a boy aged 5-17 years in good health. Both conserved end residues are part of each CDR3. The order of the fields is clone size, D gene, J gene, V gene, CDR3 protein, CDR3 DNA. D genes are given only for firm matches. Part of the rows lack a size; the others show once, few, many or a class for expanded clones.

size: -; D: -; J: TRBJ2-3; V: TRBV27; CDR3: CASSLVGAFGPSTDTQYF; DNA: TGTGCCAGCAGTTTAGTCGGTGCGTTCGGGCCCAGCACAGATACGCAGTATTTT
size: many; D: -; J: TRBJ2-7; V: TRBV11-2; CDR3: CASSFGTNYEQYF; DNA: TGTGCCAGCAGCTTCGGGACAAACTACGAGCAGTACTTC
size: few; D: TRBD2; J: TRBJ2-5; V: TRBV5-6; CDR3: CASSLERGSYKTQYF; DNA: TGTGCCAGCAGCTTGGAGCGGGGGAGTTATAAGACCCAGTACTTC
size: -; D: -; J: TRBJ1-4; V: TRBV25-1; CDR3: CASSELINEKLFF; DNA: TGTGCCAGCAGTGAATTGATTAATGAAAAACTGTTTTTT
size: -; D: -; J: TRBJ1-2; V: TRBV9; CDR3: CASSATVGANYGYTF; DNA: TGTGCCAGCAGCGCGACCGTGGGGGCTAACTATGGCTACACCTTC
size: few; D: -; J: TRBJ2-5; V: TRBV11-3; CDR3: CASSLSPDGETQYF; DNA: TGTGCCAGCAGCTTATCCCCTGATGGAGAGACCCAGTACTTC
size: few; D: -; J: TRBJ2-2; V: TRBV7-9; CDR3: CASRAPGFLTGELFF; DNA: TGTGCCAGCAGGGCACCGGGATTCCTCACCGGGGAGCTGTTTTTT
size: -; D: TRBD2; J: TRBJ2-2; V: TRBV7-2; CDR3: CASSLAASGRIGELFF; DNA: TGTGCCAGCAGCTTAGCGGCTAGCGGGAGGATCGGGGAGCTGTTTTTT
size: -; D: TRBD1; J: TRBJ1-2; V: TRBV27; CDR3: CASGYPGQGFSGYGYTF; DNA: TGTGCCAGCGGATATCCGGGACAGGGTTTTTCGGGCTATGGCTACACCTTC
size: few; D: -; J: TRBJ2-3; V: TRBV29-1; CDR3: CSVEWDFTDTQYF; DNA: TGCAGCGTTGAATGGGACTTCACAGATACGCAGTATTTT
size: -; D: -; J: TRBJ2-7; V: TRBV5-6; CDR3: CASSLGQRIYEQYF; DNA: TGTGCCAGCAGCTTAGGACAGAGGATCTACGAGCAGTACTTC
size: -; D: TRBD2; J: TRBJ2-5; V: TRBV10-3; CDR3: CAISQTGGDRETQYF; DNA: TGTGCCATCAGTCAGACGGGAGGCGATCGGGAGACCCAGTACTTC
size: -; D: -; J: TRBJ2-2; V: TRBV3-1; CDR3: CASSQASQSGTGELFF; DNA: TGTGCCAGCAGCCAAGCGTCACAGTCGGGCACCGGGGAGCTGTTTTTT
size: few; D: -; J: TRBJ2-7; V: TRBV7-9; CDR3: CASSPGLGREQYF; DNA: TGTGCCAGCAGCCCCGGCCTGGGGAGGGAGCAGTACTTC
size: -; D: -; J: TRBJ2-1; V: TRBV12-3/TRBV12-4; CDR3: CASSLSLKSSYNEQFF; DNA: TGTGCCAGCAGTTTAAGTTTAAAGAGCTCCTACAATGAGCAGTTCTTC
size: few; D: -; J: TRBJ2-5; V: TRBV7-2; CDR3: CASSLDGPETQYF; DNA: TGTGCCAGCAGCTTAGACGGGCCGGAGACCCAGTACTTC
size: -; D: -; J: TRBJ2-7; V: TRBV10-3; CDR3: CAMGTDYEQYF; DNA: TGTGCCATGGGGACGGACTACGAGCAGTACTTC
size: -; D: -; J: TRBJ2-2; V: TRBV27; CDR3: CASSLWTESFGELFF; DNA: TGTGCCAGCAGTTTATGGACGGAATCTTTCGGGGAGCTGTTTTTT
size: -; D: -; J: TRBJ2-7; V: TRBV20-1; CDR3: CSARSGYEQYF; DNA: TGCAGTGCTAGGTCAGGCTACGAGCAGTACTTC
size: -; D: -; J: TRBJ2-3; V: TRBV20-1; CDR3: CSASTASSTDTQYF; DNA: TGCAGTGCCAGTACAGCTTCTAGCACAGATACGCAGTATTTT
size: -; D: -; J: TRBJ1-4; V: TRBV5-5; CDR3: CASEKDIPSYEKLFF; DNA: TGTGCCAGCGAGAAGGACATCCCGTCCTATGAAAAACTGTTTTTT
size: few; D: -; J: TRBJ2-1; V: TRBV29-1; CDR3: CSVEDPDEQFF; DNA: TGCAGCGTTGAAGATCCAGATGAGCAGTTCTTC
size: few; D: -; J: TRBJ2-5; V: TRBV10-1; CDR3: CASSESSGVETQYF; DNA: TGCGCCAGCAGTGAGTCATCAGGGGTCGAGACCCAGTACTTC
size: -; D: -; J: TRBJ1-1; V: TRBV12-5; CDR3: CASGSSWGTEAFF; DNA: TGTGCTAGTGGCAGTTCGTGGGGGACTGAAGCTTTCTTT
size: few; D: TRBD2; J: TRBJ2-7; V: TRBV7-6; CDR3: CASSPKPGGLSYEQYF; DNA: TGTGCCAGCAGCCCCAAGCCGGGGGGGCTCTCCTACGAGCAGTACTTC
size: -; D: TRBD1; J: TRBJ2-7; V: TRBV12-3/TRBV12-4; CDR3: CASSGGPGQGLPQQYF; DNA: TGTGCCAGCAGCGGGGGTCCGGGACAGGGGTTGCCCCAGCAGTACTTC
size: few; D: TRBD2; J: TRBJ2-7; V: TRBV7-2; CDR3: CASSLTGTNPYEQYF; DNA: TGTGCCAGCAGCCTGACCGGGACTAACCCCTACGAGCAGTACTTC
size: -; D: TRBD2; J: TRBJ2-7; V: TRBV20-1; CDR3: CSAGTRSRRPYEQYF; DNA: TGCAGTGCGGGGACTAGGAGTAGGAGGCCCTACGAGCAGTACTTC
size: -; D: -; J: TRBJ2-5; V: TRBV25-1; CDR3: CASSDPGVSPETQYF; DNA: TGTGCCAGCAGTGATCCGGGAGTGAGTCCGGAGACCCAGTACTTC
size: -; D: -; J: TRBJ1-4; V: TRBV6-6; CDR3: CASSYSTANEKLFF; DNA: TGTGCCAGCAGTTACTCGACAGCTAATGAAAAACTGTTTTTT
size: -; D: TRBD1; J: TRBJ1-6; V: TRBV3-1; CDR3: CASSDYKTGRDSPLHF; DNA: TGTGCCAGCAGCGATTACAAGACAGGGAGAGATTCACCCCTCCACTTT
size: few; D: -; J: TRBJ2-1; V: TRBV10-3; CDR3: CAISEPTAINSYNEQFF; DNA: TGTGCCATCAGTGAGCCAACCGCCATAAACTCCTACAATGAGCAGTTCTTC
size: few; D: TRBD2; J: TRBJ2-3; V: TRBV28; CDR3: CASSSGLLREGVDTQYF; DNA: TGTGCCAGCAGTTCCGGCCTTTTGCGGGAGGGGGTAGATACGCAGTATTTT
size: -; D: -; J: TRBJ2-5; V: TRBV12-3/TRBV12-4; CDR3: CASTFSLPLGAYQEIQYF; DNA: TGTGCCAGCACCTTTTCCCTGCCGCTGGGGGCGTACCAAGAGATCCAGTACTTC
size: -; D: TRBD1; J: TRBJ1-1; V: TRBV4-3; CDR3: CASSQGAGGGTEAFF; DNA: TGCGCCAGCAGCCAAGGGGCAGGGGGAGGCACTGAAGCTTTCTTT
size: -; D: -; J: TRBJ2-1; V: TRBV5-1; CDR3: CASSLDPVGGMSEQFF; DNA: TGCGCCAGCAGCTTGGATCCGGTTGGAGGTATGAGTGAGCAGTTCTTC
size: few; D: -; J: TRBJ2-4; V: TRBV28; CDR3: CASSPRALLAKNIQYF; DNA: TGTGCCAGCAGTCCACGGGCCCTTTTAGCCAAAAACATTCAGTACTTC
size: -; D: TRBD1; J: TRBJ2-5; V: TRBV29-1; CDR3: CSLRQGRQETQYF; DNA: TGCAGCCTCAGACAGGGAAGGCAAGAGACCCAGTACTTC
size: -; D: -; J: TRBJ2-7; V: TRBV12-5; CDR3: CASGPTPGSSEFEQYF; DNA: TGTGCTAGTGGGCCGACCCCCGGGTCCTCGGAATTCGAGCAGTACTTC
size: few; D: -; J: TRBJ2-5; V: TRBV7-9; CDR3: CASSGKGSETQYF; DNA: TGTGCCAGCAGCGGAAAAGGATCTGAGACCCAGTACTTC
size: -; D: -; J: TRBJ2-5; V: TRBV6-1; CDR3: CASSGWTPATQYF; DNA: TGTGCCAGCAGTGGGTGGACCCCAGCGACCCAGTACTTC
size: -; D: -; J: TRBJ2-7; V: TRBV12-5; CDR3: CASGLDFSYEQYF; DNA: TGTGCTAGTGGTTTGGACTTCTCCTACGAGCAGTACTTC
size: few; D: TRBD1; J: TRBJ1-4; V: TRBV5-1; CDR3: CASSLRQGANEKLFF; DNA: TGCGCCAGCAGCTTAAGACAGGGGGCTAATGAAAAACTGTTTTTT
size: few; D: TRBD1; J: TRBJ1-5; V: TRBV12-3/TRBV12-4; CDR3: CASGDSQPQHF; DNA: TGTGCCAGCGGGGACAGTCAGCCCCAGCATTTT
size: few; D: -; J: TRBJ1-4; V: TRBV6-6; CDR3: CASRPTAYSTNEKLFF; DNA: TGTGCCAGCAGACCGACAGCTTATTCAACTAATGAAAAACTGTTTTTT